The 18 T cell receptor beta chains below come from one sample, sequenced in a study of response to subunit inactivated influenza vaccine. TCRdb re-called the RT-PCR reads through MiXCR, storing one row per CDR3 protein. Here the sample spans 450,000 to 550,000 distinct CDR3 sequences, roughly 25% being singletons. This specimen was CD4+ T cells sorted from PBMCs, taken 5 days after vaccination. The receptors were sampled from a man over 45 who received an inactivated influenza vaccine.

This clonotype showed up just a few times. The J gene is TRBJ2-3, the V gene TRBV25-1; D gene uncertain. Trimming took 6 bases from V and 6 from J, leaving 13 bases between them. This CDR3 is 13 amino acids long. CDR1 is MGHDK, CDR2 SYGVNS, per germline. CDR3 coding DNA: TGTGCCAGCAGCTTAGGCGATCTGGATACGCAGTATTTT. As protein: CASSLGDLDTQYF. The full variable domain, rest sourced from reference TRBV25-1 and TRBJ2-3, is EADIYQTPRYLVIGTGKKITLECSQTMGHDKMYWYQQDPGMELHLIHYSYGVNSTEKGDLSSESTVSRIRTEHFPLTLESARPSHTSQYLCASSLGDLDTQYFGPGTRLTVL.

The chain has TRBV29-1 and TRBJ2-5, with D perhaps TRBD2 (6 bases). CDR1 and CDR2 from the germline V gene are SQVTM and ANQGSEA. V was clipped by 1 base and J by 2 bases, with 17 bases between them. The CDR3 contains 16 residues. The CDR3 DNA reads as TGCAGCGTTGAAGTCCGTAGCGGATGGGGGCAAGAGACCCAGTACTTC. This gives the protein CSVEVRSGWGQETQYF.

This clonotype was observed a few times. The J gene is TRBJ1-5, the V gene TRBV12-3 or TRBV12-4, with 7 positions matching TRBD1. The CDR3 is 17 residues long. J gave up 2 bases and V 2 bases, and 9 bases lay outside the gene matches. CDR3 DNA sequence: TGTGCCAGCAGTTTAAGAGCTACAGGGGTGGGCAATCAGCCCCAGCATTTT. It yields the protein CASSLRATGVGNQPQHF.

V usage is TRBV12-3 or TRBV12-4 and J usage is TRBJ2-6; TRBD1 matches at 10 bases. CDR3 length: 19 residues. The ends lost 7 bases at V and 2 bases at J; junction bases unmatched: 14. CDR3 sequence: CASTTLGGQGKTGANVLTF. The DNA for the CDR3 is TGTGCCAGCACCACCCTGGGGGGACAGGGGAAAACTGGGGCCAACGTCCTGACTTTC.

This rearrangement joins TRBV27 to TRBJ2-2, with D hard to call. CDR1 is MNHEY and CDR2 is SMNVEV in the germline V gene (reference sequence). Trimming stripped 4 bases from V and 5 bases from J, with 14 bases between. The CDR3 loop spans 15 amino acids. The CDR3 region has the DNA TGTGCCAGCAGTTCCCACCCTATATTAACCGGGGAGCTGTTTTTT. Its protein product is CASSSHPILTGELFF.

J is TRBJ1-1 and V is TRBV10-3, with a tentative D call TRBD1 (5 bases). This CDR3 comprises 14 residues. Trimming took off 10 bases at V and 1 base at J, with 16 bases between the two ends. Looked up from germline, CDR1 is ENHRY and CDR2 is SYGVKD. The CDR3 sequence is CASGLTEKNTEAFF. In DNA form, the CDR3 reads TGTGCCAGCGGGCTGACAGAGAAGAACACTGAAGCTTTCTTT.

This sequence joins TRBV12-3 or TRBV12-4 and TRBJ2-7, with 8 bases lining up with TRBD2. V shed 3 bases and J 2 bases; nucleotides not matched to a gene: 6. CDR3 size: 15 residues. Here the CDR3 DNA reads TGTGCCAGCAGTTTTGGCGGGAGGCTCGCCTACGAGCAGTACTTC. Translating gives CASSFGGRLAYEQYF.

This sequence joins TRBV4-2 and TRBJ2-7; D is unresolved. Germline V lookup: CDR1 LGHNA, CDR2 YNFKEQ. V lost 1 base and J 1 base, leaving 14 bases between the germline ends. The CDR3 runs to 16 residues. CDR3 sequence (DNA): TGTGCCAGCAGCCAAGGTGAGACTGCCGATTCCTACGAGCAGTACTTC. This encodes CASSQGETADSYEQYF.

This clonotype was seen once. One junction end disagrees with the germline gene, perhaps due to a read error. DNA of the CDR3: TGTGCCAGCAGCACTTCCACAAATACGCAGTATTTT. This codes for CASSTSTNTQYF. The rearrangement joins TRBV11-2 to TRBJ2-3; D ambiguous. The CDR3 is 12 amino acids. CDR1 and CDR2 from the germline V gene are SGHAT and FQNNGV.

The V gene is TRBV30, the J gene TRBJ2-6, with D unclear. Germline V lookup: CDR1 GTSNPN, CDR2 SVGIG (reference sequence). The CDR3 has 13 amino acids. V shed 2 bases and J shed 0 bases, with 2 bases lying between them. The chain's CDR3 is CAWSPSGANVLTF. DNA of the CDR3: TGTGCCTGGAGTCCCTCTGGGGCCAACGTCCTGACTTTC. The variable domain in full, with the rest retrieved from reference TRBV30 and TRBJ2-6, is SQTIHQWPATLVQPVGSPLSLECTVEGTSNPNLYWYRQAAGRGLQLLFYSVGIGQISSEVPQNLSASRPQDRQFILSSKKLLLSDSGFYLCAWSPSGANVLTFGAGSRLTVL.

The chain has TRBV7-2 and TRBJ2-3; 7 nucleotides agree with TRBD2. The CDR3 is 16 residues long. Germline V gives CDR1 SGHTA, CDR2 FQGNSA. CDR3 residues: CATRRREEPLPDTQYF. CDR3 coding DNA: TGTGCTACCCGCCGCCGGGAGGAGCCCTTGCCGGATACGCAGTATTTT.

The chain uses TRBV7-9 and TRBJ2-5; D is unresolved. The germline V gene has CDR1 SEHNR and CDR2 FQNEAQ (reference sequence). V gave up 2 bases and J gave up 2 bases, with 15 bases separating them. The CDR3 runs 16 residues. The CDR3 sequence is CASSLIRWGSQETQYF. The CDR3 DNA sequence: TGTGCCAGCAGCTTAATACGTTGGGGTTCACAAGAGACCCAGTACTTC.

This clonotype has just a few counts. The V call is TRBV5-1, the J call TRBJ2-5; 7 positions agree with TRBD1. With V trimmed by 1 base and J by 2 bases, 5 bases remained unmatched. The CDR3 is 15 residues long. The germline gives CDR1 SGHRS, CDR2 YFSETQ. The CDR3 region has the DNA TGCGCCAGCAGCTTGTTCGACAGGGATCAAGAGACCCAGTACTTC. Its protein is CASSLFDRDQETQYF.

The rearrangement links TRBV11-1 to TRBJ2-2; TRBD1 agrees at 8 bases. The trim removed 4 bases at V and 4 bases at J, leaving 20 bases unmatched. Germline CDR1 is SGHAT and CDR2 is FQDESV (reference sequence). The CDR3 contains 20 residues. The CDR3 coding sequence is TGTGCCAGCAGCTCTAGTCTCAGGGGGCAAATTGATCGGAGCACCGGGGAGCTGTTTTTT. It translates to CASSSSLRGQIDRSTGELFF. Complete variable domain (other parts from reference TRBV11-1 and TRBJ2-2): EAEVAQSPRYKITEKSQAVAFWCDPISGHATLYWYRQILGQGPELLVQFQDESVVDDSQLPKDRFSAERLKGVDSTLKIQPAELGDSAMYLCASSSSLRGQIDRSTGELFFGEGSRLTVL.

This clonotype was seen more than once but under ten times. This rearrangement joins TRBV6-2 or TRBV6-3 to TRBJ2-7; no firm D call. Trimming pared 7 bases from V and 2 bases from J, leaving 15 bases between. The length of the CDR3 is 14 residues. In germline, CDR1 is MNHEY, CDR2 SVGEGT. In DNA, the CDR3 is TGTGCCAGCAACCGGCCGGTACCTCCCTACGAGCAGTACTTC. It is translated as CASNRPVPPYEQYF.

The sample holds many counts of this clonotype. The chain employs TRBV10-2 and TRBJ2-5; tentatively, D is TRBD2 (5 bases). This CDR3 is built from 13 residues. The V end was cut by 6 bases, the J end by 5 bases, with 13 bases between. The germline CDR1 and CDR2 sequences are WSHSY and SAAADI. DNA of the CDR3: TGCGCCAGCAGGAGACGGCGAGGGGAGACCCAGTACTTC. Translation gives CASRRRRGETQYF.

This clonotype was seen only a few times. The V gene is TRBV20-1, the J gene TRBJ1-5; weak D call: TRBD1 (6 bases). This CDR3 comprises 17 residues. Germline CDR1 DFQATT, CDR2 SNEGSKA (reference sequence). V was clipped by 5 bases and J by 0 bases, with 20 bases between them. As DNA, the CDR3 is TGCAGTGCTCCGGACAGTGGGGCTCTCTTTAGCAATCAGCCCCAGCATTTT. This encodes CSAPDSGALFSNQPQHF.

The rearrangement joins TRBV12-3 or TRBV12-4 to TRBJ1-5; perhaps TRBD1 as D (6 bases). The CDR3 is 16 amino acids. The germline V and J ends were trimmed by 6 bases and 4 bases, with 19 bases remaining between them. The CDR3: CASSPRGPWANQPQHF. The CDR3 region has the DNA TGTGCCAGCAGCCCCCGGGGGCCGTGGGCAAATCAGCCCCAGCATTTT.